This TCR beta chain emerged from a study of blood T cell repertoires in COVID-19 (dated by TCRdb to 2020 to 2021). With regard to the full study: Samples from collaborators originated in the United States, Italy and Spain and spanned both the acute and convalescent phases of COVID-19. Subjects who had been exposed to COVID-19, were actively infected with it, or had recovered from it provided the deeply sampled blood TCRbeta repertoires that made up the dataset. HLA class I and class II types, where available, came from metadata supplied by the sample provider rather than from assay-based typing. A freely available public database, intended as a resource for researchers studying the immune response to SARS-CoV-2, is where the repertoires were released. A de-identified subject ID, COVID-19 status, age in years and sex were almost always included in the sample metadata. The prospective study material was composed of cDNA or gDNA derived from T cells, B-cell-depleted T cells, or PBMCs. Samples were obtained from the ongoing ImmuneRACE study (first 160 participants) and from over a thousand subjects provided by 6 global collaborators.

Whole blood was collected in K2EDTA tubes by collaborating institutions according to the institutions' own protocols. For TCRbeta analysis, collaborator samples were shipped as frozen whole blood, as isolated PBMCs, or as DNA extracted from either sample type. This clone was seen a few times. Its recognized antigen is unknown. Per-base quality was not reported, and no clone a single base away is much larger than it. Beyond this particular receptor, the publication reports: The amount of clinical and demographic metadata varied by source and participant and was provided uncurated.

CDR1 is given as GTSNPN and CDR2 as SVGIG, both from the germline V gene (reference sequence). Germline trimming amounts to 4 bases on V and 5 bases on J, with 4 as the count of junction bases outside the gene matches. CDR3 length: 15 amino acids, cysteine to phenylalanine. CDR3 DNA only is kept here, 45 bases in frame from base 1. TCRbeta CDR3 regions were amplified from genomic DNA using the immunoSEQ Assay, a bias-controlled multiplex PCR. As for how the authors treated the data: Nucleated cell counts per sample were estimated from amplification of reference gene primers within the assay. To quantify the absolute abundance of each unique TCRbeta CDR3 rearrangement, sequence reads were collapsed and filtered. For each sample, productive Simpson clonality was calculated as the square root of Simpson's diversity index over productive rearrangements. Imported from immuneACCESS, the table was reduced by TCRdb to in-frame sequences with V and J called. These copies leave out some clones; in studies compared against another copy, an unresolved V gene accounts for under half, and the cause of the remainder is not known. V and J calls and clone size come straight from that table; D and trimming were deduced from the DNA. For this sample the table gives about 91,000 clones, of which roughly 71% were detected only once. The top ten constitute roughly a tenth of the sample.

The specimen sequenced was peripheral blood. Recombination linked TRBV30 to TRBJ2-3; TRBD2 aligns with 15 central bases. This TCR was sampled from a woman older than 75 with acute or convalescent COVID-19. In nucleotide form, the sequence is TGTGCCTGGACACCGGGACTAGCGGGAGGAGATACGCAGTATTTT. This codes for CAWTPGLAGGDTQYF.